This TCR beta chain was recorded in a study of T cell responses to AZD1222 COVID-19 vaccine. Regarding the study as a whole: Sampled repertoires all dated from after the peak T cell response.

A word on this clone: The antigen is not known.

The data were produced by immunoSEQ multiplex PCR, yet TCRdb's version contains in-frame clones alone and is incomplete. Of 110,000 to 150,000 clones listed, 90% were seen once; the top ten hold roughly 3.2%. Trimming removed 6 bases from V and 5 bases from J; junction bases left unmatched: 8. This CDR3 has 14 residues. Germline V CDR1 and CDR2: LNHDA, SQIVND (reference sequence). This sequence joins TRBV19 and TRBJ1-2, with 8 nucleotides matching TRBD1. The TCR originated in an adult in good health. Sequences were derived from peripheral blood, sampled on day 0 of AZD1222 vaccination. The CDR3 here is CASSYRGVVYGYTF. The CDR3, as DNA: TGTGCCAGTAGCTACAGGGGGGTGGTTTATGGCTACACCTTC.